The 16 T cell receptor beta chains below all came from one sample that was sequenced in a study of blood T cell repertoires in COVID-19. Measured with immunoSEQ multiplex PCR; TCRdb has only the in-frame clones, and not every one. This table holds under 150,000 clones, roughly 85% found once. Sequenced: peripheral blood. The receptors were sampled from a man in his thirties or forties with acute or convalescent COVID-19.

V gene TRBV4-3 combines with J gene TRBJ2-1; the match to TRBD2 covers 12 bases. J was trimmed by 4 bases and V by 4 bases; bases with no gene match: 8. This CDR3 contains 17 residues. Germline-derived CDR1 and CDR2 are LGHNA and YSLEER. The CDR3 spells CASSPLLAGGPYNEQFF. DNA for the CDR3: TGCGCCAGCAGCCCTCTACTAGCGGGGGGACCTTACAATGAGCAGTTCTTC.

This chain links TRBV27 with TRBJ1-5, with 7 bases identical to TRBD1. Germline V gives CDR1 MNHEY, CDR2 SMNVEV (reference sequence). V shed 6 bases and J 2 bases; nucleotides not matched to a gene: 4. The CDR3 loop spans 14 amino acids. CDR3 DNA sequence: TGTGCCAGCAGCCCCGGGACAGGCAATCAGCCCCAGCATTTT. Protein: CASSPGTGNQPQHF.

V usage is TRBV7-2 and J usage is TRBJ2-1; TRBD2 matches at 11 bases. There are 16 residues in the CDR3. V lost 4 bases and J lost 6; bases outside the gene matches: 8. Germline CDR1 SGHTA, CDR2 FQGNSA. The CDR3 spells CASSSKRLAGSNEQFF. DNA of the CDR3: TGTGCCAGCAGCTCGAAACGACTAGCGGGGTCCAATGAGCAGTTCTTC.

The chain's CDR3 is CASSLPGTYEQYV. CDR3 bases: TGTGCCAGCAGCTTACCGGGTACCTACGAGCAGTACGTC. This sequence joins TRBV5-4 and TRBJ2-7, with D uncertain. The germline V gene has CDR1 SGHNT and CDR2 YYREEE (reference sequence). V gave up 2 bases and J gave up 2 bases, with 8 bases separating them. CDR3 length equals 13 residues.

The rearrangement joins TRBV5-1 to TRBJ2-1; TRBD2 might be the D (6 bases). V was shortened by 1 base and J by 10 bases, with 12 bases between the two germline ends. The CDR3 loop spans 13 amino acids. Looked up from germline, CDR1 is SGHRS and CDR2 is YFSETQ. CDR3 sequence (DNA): TGCGCCAGCAGCTTGTCGGATGGGAGGGAGCAGTTCTTC. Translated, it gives CASSLSDGREQFF.

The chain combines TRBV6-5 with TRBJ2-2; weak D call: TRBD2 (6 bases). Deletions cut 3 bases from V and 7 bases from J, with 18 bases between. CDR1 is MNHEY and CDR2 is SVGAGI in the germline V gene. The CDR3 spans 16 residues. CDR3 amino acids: CASSYDGGFGGGELFF. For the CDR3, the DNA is TGTGCCAGCAGTTATGATGGGGGGTTTGGCGGCGGGGAGCTGTTTTTT.

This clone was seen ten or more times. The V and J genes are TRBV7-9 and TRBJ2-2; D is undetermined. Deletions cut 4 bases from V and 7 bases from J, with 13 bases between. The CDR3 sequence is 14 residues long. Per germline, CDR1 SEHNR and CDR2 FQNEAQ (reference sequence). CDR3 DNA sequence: TGTGCCAGCAGCTCATCCACCCCGAGCGGGGAGCTGTTTTTT. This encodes CASSSSTPSGELFF.

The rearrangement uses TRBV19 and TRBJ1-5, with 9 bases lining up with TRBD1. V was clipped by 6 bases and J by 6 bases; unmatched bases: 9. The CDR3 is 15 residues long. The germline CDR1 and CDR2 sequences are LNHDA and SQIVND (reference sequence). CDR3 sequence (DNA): TGTGCCAGTAGACCGGGACAGGGCTGGGGTCAGCCCCAGCATTTT. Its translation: CASRPGQGWGQPQHF.

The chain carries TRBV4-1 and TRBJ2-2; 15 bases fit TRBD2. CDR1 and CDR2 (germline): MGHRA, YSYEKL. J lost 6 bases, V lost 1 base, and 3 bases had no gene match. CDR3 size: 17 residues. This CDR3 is CASSQVGTSGRSGELFF. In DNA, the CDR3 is TGCGCCAGCAGCCAAGTCGGGACTAGCGGGAGGTCCGGGGAGCTGTTTTTT.

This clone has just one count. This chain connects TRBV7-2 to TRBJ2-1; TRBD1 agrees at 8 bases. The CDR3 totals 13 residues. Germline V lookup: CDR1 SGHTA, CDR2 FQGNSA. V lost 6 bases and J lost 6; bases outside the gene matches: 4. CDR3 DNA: TGTGCCAGCAGAAGGACAGGGAGCAATGAGCAGTTCTTC. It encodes CASRRTGSNEQFF.

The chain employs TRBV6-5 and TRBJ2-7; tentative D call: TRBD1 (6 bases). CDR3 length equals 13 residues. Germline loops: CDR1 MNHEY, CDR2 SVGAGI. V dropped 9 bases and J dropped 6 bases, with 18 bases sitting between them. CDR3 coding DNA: TGTGCCAGTTTTTTTACAGGGATCAGCGAGCAGTACTTC. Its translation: CASFFTGISEQYF.

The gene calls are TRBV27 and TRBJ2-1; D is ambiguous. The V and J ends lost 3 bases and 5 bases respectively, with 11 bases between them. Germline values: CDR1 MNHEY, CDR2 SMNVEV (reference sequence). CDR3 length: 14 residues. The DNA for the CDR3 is TGTGCCAGCAGTTTCGAGAACGTAAACAATGAGCAGTTCTTC. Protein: CASSFENVNNEQFF.

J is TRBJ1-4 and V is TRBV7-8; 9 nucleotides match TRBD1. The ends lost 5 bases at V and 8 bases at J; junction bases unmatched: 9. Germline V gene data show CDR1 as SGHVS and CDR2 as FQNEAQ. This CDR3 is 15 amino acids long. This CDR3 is CASSAYRGLGEKLFF. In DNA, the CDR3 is TGTGCCAGCAGCGCCTACAGGGGGCTAGGAGAAAAACTGTTTTTT.

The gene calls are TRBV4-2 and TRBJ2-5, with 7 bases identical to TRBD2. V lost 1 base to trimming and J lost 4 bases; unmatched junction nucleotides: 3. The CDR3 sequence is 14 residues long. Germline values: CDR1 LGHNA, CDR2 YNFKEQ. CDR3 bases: TGTGCCAGCAGCCAAGTGGGAGGGGCAGAGACCCAGTACTTC. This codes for CASSQVGGAETQYF.

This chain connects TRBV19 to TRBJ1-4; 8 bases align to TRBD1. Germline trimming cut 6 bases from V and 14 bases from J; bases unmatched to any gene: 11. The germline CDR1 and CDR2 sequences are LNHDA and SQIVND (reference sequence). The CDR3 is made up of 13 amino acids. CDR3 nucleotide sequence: TGTGCCAGTAGCACGAACAGGGGGGAAGTCCTGTTTTTT. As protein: CASSTNRGEVLFF. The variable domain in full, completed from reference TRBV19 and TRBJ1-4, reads DGGITQSPKYLFRKEGQNVTLSCEQNLNHDAMYWYRQDPGQGLRLIYYSQIVNDFQKGDIAEGYSVSREKKESFPLTVTSAQKNPTAFYLCASSTNRGEVLFFGSGTQLSVL.

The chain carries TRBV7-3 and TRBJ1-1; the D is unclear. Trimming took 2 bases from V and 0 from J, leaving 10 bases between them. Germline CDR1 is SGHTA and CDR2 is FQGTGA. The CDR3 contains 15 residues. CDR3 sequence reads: CASSLGPVLNTEAFF. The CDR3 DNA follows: TGTGCCAGCAGCTTAGGGCCAGTCCTGAACACTGAAGCTTTCTTT.